The entry below describes one T cell receptor beta chain. Its antigen remains unknown. Trimming cost V 2 bases and J 3 bases, with 7 bases left between them. Germline lookup yields CDR1 SQVTM and CDR2 ANQGSEA. The CDR3 spans 12 residues. This sample is drawn from a study of shared clonotypes between healthy human individuals. Points from the study as a whole: Tissues were not sampled, only blood, and their repertoires likely differ.

The donors, all of them Caucasian adults, lived in Nashville, Tennessee. Researchers drew on about 90 million PBMCs for genomic DNA from unsorted samples. At deep level, the assay was performed. The protocol was immunoSEQ multiplex PCR, while the TCRdb copy is restricted to in-frame clones and leaves out a portion. This repertoire shows some 92,000 clones, around 47% found once; its top ten account for more than 13%. The chain has TRBV29-1 and TRBJ1-2; D ambiguous. This sequence was found in a woman aged 40 to 50 in good health. Some clones in this sample may be carry-over from other donors' samples. The sequencing input was PBMCs. DNA of the CDR3: TGCAGCGTTGAACGGACGGACTATGGCTACACCTTC. It yields the protein CSVERTDYGYTF. Filled out from reference TRBV29-1 and TRBJ1-2, the complete variable domain reads SAVISQKPSRDICQRGTSLTIQCQVDSQVTMMFWYRQQPGQSLTLIATANQGSEATYESGFVIDKFPISRPNLTFSTLTVSNMSPEDSSIYLCSVERTDYGYTFGSGTRLTVV.